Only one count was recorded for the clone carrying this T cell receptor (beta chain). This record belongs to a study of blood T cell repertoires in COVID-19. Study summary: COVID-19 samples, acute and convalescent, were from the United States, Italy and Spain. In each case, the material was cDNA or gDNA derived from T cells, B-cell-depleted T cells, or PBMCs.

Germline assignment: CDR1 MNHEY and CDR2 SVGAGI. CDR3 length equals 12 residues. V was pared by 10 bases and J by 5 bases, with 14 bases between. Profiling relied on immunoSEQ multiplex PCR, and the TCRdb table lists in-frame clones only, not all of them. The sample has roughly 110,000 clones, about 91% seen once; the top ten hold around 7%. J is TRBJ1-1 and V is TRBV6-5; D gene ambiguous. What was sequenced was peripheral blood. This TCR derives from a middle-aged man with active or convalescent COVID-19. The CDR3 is CATSIRGTEAFF. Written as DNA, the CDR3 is TGTGCCACCTCTATCAGAGGGACTGAAGCTTTCTTT.